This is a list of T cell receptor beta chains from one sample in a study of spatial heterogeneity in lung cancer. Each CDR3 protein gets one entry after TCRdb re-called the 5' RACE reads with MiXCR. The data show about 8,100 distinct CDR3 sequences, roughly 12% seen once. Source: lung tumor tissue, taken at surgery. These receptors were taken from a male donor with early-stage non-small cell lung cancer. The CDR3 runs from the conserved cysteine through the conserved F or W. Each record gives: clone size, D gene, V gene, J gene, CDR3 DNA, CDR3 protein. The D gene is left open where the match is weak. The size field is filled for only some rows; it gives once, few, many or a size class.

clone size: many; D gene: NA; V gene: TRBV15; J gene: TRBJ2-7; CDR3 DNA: TGTGCCACCAGCAGAGATAAGGACGAGCAGTACTTC; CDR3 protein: CATSRDKDEQYF
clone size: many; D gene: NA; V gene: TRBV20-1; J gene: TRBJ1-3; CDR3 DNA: TGCAGTGCTAGAGATTTAGCAACTGGAAACACCATATATTTT; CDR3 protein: CSARDLATGNTIYF
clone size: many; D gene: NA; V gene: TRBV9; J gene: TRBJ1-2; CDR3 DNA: TGTGCCAGCAGCGTGAGGACTAACTATGGCTACACCTTC; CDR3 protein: CASSVRTNYGYTF
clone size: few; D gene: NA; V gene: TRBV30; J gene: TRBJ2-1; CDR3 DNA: TGTGCCTGGAGTCGTCTCAGCTCCTACAATGAGCAGTTCTTC; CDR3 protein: CAWSRLSSYNEQFF
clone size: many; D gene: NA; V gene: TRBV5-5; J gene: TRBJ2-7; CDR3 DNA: TGTGCCAGCAGCTTCGCCCCCGGGCGAATCGACGAGCAGTACTTC; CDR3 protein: CASSFAPGRIDEQYF
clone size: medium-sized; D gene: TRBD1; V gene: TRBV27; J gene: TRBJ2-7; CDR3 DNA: TGTGCCAGCAGTTCCCCTGCCGGACAGGGAATGGACGTATACGAGCAGTACTTC; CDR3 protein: CASSSPAGQGMDVYEQYF
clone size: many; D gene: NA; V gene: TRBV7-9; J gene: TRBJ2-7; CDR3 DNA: TGTGCCAGCAGGCCCTCTAGTACCTACGAGCAGTACTTC; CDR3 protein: CASRPSSTYEQYF
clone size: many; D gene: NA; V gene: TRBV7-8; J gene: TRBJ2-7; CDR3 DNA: TGTGCCAGCAGCTGGGGGACATCCGCCTACGAGCAGTACTTC; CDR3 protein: CASSWGTSAYEQYF
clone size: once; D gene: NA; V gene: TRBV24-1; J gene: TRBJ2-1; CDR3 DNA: TGTGCCACCAGTGATCCAAGCTTAGATGCCAATGAGCAGTTCTTC; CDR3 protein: CATSDPSLDANEQFF
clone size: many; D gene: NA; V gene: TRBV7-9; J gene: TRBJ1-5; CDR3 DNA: TGTGCCAGCAGTTCAAACAATCAGCCCCAGCATTTT; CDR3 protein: CASSSNNQPQHF
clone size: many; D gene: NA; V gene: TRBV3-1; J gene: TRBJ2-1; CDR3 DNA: TGTGCCACCGCCGAGGGGCCTTCCTACAATGAGCAGTTCTTC; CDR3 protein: CATAEGPSYNEQFF
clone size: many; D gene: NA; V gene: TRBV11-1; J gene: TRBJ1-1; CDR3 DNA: TGTGCCAGCAAATTAACCTCGCTGAACACTGAAGCTTTCTTT; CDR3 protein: CASKLTSLNTEAFF
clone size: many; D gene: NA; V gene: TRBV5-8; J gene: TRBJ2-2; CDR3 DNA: TGTGCCAGCAACCCACTAAGACAGACCCAGGCCGGGGAGCTGTTTTTT; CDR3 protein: CASNPLRQTQAGELFF
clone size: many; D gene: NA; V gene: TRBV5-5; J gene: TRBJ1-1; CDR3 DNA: TGTGCCAGCAGCTTGGGGACGTTAGGGACTGAAGCTTTCTTT; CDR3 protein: CASSLGTLGTEAFF
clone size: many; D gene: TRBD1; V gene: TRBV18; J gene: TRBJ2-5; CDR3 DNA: TGTGCCACCAACCTGGGACAGGGAGAGACCCAGTACTTC; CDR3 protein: CATNLGQGETQYF
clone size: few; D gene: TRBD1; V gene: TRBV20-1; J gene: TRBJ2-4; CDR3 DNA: TGCAGTGTTCCGGGACAGGGCAATTCCAAAAACATTCAGTACTTC; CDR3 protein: CSVPGQGNSKNIQYF
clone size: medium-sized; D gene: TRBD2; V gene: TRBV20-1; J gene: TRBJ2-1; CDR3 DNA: TGCAGTGCTAGGGTATTGGCAGCGGGAGGACATTACAATGAGCAGTTCTTC; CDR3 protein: CSARVLAAGGHYNEQFF
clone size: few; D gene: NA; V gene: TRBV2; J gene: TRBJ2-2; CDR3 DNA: TGTGCCAGCAGGGACAGTGCGAACACCGGGGAGCTGTTTTTT; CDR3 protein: CASRDSANTGELFF
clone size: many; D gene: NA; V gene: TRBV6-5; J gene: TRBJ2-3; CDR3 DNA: TGTGCCAGCAGTTACCAGCCTCTTGGCACAGATGCGCAGTATTTT; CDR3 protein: CASSYQPLGTDAQYF
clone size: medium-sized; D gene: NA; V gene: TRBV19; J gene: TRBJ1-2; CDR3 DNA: TGTGCCCCCGACAGGAGACTTCTCGGCTACACCTTC; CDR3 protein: CAPDRRLLGYTF
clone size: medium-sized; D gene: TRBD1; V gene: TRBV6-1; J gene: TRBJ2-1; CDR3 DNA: TGTGCCAGCAGTGAGGCAGGGGGACACAATGAGCAGTTCTTC; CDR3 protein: CASSEAGGHNEQFF
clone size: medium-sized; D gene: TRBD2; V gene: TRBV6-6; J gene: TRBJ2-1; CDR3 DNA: TGTGCCAGCAGTTACCGCAGCGGGAGCAATGAGCAGTTCTTC; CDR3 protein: CASSYRSGSNEQFF
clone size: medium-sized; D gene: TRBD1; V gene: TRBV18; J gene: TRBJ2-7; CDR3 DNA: TGTGCCAGCTCGGAGGCAGGGGGTGCCTACGAGCAGTACTTC; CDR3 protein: CASSEAGGAYEQYF
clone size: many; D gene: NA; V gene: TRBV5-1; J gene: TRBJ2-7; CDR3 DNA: TGCGCCAGCAGCTTGAGCTACGCGCCGGCCTACGAGCAGTACTTC; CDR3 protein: CASSLSYAPAYEQYF
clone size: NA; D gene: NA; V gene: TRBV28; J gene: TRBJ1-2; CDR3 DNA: TGTGCCAGCAGTTTACTTCGGACCCATGGCTACACCTTC; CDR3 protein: CASSLLRTHGYTF
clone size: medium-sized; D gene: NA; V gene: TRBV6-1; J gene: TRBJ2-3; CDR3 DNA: TGTGCCAGCAGCAGGGGAGGTGAGGCAGATACGCAGTATTTT; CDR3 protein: CASSRGGEADTQYF
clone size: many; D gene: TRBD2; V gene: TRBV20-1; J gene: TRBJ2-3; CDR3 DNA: TGCAGTGCACAAGCTCTAGCGGGAGAAGCAACAGATACGCAGTATTTT; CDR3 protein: CSAQALAGEATDTQYF
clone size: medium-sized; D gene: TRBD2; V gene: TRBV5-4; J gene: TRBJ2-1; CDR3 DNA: TGTGCCAGCAGCTTAGCGGGAGGGCCGGGGAATGAGCAGTTCTTC; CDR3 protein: CASSLAGGPGNEQFF
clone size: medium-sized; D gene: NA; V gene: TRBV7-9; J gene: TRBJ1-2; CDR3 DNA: TGTGCCAGCAGCTTACTCGACAGGTCCTGGAATGGCTACACCTTC; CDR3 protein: CASSLLDRSWNGYTF
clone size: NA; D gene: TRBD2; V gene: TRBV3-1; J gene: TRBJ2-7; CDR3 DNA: TGTGCCAGCAGCCCAGGACTAGCGAGGGAGCAGTACTTC; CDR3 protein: CASSPGLAREQYF
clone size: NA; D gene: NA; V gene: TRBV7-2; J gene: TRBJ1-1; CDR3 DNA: TGTGCCAGCAGCTTAGCCAGTCTGAACACTGAAGCTTTCTTT; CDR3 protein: CASSLASLNTEAFF
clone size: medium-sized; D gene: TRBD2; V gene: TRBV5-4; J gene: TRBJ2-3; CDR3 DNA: TGTGCCAGCCACGGACTAGCGGGGCCTAGCACAGATACGCAGTATTTT; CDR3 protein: CASHGLAGPSTDTQYF
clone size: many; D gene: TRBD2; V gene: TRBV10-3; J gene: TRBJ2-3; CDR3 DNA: TGTGCCATCAGTGAGTCGCTAGCGGGGAGGACAGATACGCAGTATTTT; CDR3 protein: CAISESLAGRTDTQYF
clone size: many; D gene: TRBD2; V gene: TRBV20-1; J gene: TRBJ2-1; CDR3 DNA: TGCAGTGCTTCTAGCGGGGCAGTCTACAATGAGCAGTTCTTC; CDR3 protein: CSASSGAVYNEQFF
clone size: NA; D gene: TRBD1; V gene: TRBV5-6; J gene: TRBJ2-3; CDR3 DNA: TGTGCCAGCAGCTTATCAGGGGGAGATACGCAGTATTTT; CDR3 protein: CASSLSGGDTQYF
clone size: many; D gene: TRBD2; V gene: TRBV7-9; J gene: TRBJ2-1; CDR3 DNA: TGTGCCAGCAGCTTAGGACTAGCGGGCTACAATGAGCAGTTCTTC; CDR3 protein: CASSLGLAGYNEQFF
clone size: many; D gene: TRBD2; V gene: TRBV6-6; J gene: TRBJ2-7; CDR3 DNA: TGTGCCAGCAGTTACTCTAGCGGGGAGCCGGCCTACGAGCAGTACTTC; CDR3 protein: CASSYSSGEPAYEQYF
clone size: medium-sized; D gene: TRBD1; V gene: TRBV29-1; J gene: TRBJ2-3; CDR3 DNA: TGCAGCGTTGGGGACAGGGGGACAGATACGCAGTATTTT; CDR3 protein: CSVGDRGTDTQYF
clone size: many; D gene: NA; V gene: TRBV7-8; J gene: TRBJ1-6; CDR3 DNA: TGTGCCAGCAGCTTTAGTGGTGGGAATTCACCCCTCCACTTT; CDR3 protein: CASSFSGGNSPLHF